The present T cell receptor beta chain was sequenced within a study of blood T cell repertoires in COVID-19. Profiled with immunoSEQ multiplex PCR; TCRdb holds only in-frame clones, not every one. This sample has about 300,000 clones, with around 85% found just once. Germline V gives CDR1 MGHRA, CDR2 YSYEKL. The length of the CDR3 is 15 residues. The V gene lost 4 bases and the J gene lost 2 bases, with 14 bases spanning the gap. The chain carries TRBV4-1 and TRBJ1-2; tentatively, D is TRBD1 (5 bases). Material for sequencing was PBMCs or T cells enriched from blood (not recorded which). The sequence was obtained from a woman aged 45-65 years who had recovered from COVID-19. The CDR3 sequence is CASSPLGEGNYGYTF. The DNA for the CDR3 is TGCGCCAGCAGCCCGCTTGGGGAGGGGAACTATGGCTACACCTTC.